This TCR beta chain comes out of a study of cytotoxic CD8 clonotypes in ibrutinib-treated CLL (dated by TCRdb to the early 2020s). About the study as a whole: The cohort included about 15 treatment-naive and about a dozen relapsed/refractory patients; about 17 were IGHV unmutated. Cryopreserved peripheral blood mononuclear cells were obtained prior to treatment, at the time of response, and at either disease progression or sustained remission. Of the approximately 87 people in the trial, around 25 had longitudinal samples available. The response samples were drawn at a median of approximately twelve months into treatment, with a range of about 6 to 36 months. Patients were still on ibrutinib when every remission and progressive disease sample was collected. Samples averaged roughly 260,000 productive templates and approximately 100,000 productive rearrangements. Partial responses were observed in roughly 24 patients and complete responses in 2; after a median follow-up of about 69 months, remission was maintained in approximately 14 patients and progression was observed in about twelve.

Interpreted using the paper, the time point label stands for: progressive disease on ibrutinib. For TCR beta library preparation, around 1.8 micrograms of genomic DNA were extracted from the cryopreserved PBMCs. Longitudinal blood samples from CLL patients on ibrutinib monotherapy underwent high-throughput TCR beta sequencing. The patients took part in an open-label, single-center phase 2 trial of ibrutinib monotherapy. The goal of deep resolution MiSeq sequencing was a depth between 1 in 1 million and 1 in 200,000 T cells, and coverage averaged 10x per clonotype. The immunoSEQ hsTCRB Kit was used to generate the TCR beta libraries. In the authors' own workflow: Data were analyzed with ImmunoSEQ Data Assistant and ImmunoSEQ Analyzer, with V, D and J genes assigned per IMGT definitions. Clonality was computed as one minus normalized Shannon entropy of productive rearrangement frequencies, ranging from 0 to 1. Public clonotype analysis was restricted to overrepresented clonotypes comprising at least 0.05% of each patient's repertoire. About a dozen age-matched healthy donor repertoires from immuneACCESS served as clonality controls. The table comes from immuneACCESS by way of TCRdb, which keeps in-frame sequences with V and J called. Part of the clones is missing from these tables; in studies checked, under half for an unresolved V gene and the rest for unknown reasons. Clone size and the V and J calls come from that table; the DNA yielded D and trimming. This sample is represented by about 300,000 clones; approximately 79% of them were singletons. Clones ranked in the top ten supply approximately 5.1% of the sample.

What the authors observed across the whole study: Baseline clonality was found to be higher than that of age-matched healthy donors and was strongly correlated with circulating CD8+ T-cell counts. Sampling times were not matched between patients in sustained remission and patients whose disease was progressing, and lymph node repertoires were not examined. Clonality rose at ibrutinib response, remained stable during sustained remission, and dropped back toward baseline at progression. Public clonotypes were rare and either shrank or stayed stable during treatment, and the rise in clonality at ibrutinib response reflected expansion of private clonotypes.

For this clone: The clone's antigen remains unknown. No much larger clone exists at a distance of one base, and base qualities are not known.

Inclusive of the bounding cysteine and phenylalanine, the CDR3 is 16 residues long. This entry keeps only the CDR3 DNA: 48 bases, framed from base 1. A distance of 20 bases separates the germline ends of V and J, which lose 3 bases and 5 bases respectively. The germline V gene provides CDR1 SGHTS and CDR2 YDEGEE. The receptor's source is a human donor with chronic lymphocytic leukemia. The V and J segments used are TRBV5-8 and TRBJ1-1; the D region possibly corresponds to TRBD1 (6 bases align). Sequencing was performed on PBMCs, taken at disease progression, from a patient treated with ibrutinib. CDR3 protein: CASSSPGEGGRTEAFF. The bases read TGTGCCAGCAGCTCCCCTGGGGAGGGGGGGAGGACTGAAGCTTTCTTT. Here the CDR3 is joined to the reference TRBV5-8 and TRBJ1-1 genes, and the full variable domain is: EAGVTQSPTHLIKTRGQQATLRCSPISGHTSVYWYQQALGLGLQFLLWYDEGEERNRGNFPPRFSGRQFPNYSSELNVNALELEDSALYLCASSSPGEGGRTEAFFGQGTRLTVV.